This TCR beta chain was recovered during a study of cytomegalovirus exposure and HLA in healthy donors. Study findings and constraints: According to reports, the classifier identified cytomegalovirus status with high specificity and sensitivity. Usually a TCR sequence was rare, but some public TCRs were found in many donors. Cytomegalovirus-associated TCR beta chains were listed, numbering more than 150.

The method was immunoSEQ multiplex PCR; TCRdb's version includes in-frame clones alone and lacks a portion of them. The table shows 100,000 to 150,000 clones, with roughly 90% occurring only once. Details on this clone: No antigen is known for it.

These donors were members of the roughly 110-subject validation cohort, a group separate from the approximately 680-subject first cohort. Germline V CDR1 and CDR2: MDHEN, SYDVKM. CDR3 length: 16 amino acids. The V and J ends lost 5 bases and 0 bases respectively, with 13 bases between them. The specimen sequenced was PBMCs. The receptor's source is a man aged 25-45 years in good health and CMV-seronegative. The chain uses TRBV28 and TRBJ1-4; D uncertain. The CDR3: CASSPRGQATNEKLFF. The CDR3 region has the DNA TGTGCCAGCAGTCCCCGTGGGCAGGCAACTAATGAAAAACTGTTTTTT.